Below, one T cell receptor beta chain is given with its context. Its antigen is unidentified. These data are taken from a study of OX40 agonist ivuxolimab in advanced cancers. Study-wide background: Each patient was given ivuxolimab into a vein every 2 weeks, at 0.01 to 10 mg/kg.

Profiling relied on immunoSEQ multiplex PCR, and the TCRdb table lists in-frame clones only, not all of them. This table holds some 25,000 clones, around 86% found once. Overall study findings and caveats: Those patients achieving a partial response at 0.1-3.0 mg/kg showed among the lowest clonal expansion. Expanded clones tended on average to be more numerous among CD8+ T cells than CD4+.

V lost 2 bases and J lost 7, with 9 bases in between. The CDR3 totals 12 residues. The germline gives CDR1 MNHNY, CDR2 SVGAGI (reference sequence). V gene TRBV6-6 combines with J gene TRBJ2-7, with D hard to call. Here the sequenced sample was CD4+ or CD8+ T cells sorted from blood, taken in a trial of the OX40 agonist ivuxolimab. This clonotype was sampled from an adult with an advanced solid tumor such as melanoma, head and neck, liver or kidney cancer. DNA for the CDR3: TGTGCCAGCAGTTACGCAGCAAGGGAGCAGTACTTC. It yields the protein CASSYAAREQYF.